The present T cell receptor beta chain was sequenced within a study of identifying expanded T cells in peripheral blood. Findings and caveats of the study: Roughly two-week clone count variance significantly increased as total template count grew. Differentially abundant clones: 0.95 to 1.5 between replicates, 16.4 at two to three weeks, around 20 at four.

A remark on this clone: Antigen unknown.

In germline, CDR1 is SGHDN, CDR2 FVKESK. CDR3 length equals 14 residues. The V gene lost 0 bases and the J gene lost 4 bases, with 9 bases spanning the gap. Some clones are missing from TCRdb's copy, which holds only in-frame ones; the method was immunoSEQ multiplex PCR. The repertoire has over 85,000 clones, approximately 88% of them found once; the top ten carry roughly 15%. During the collection period, no donor immune events like infections were recorded. The chain employs TRBV14 and TRBJ1-2; tentatively, D is TRBD1 (6 bases). The sample was blood. The sequence was collected from a person between 18 and 69 years old in good health. The CDR3 loop reads CASSQDPGAYGYTF. In DNA form, the CDR3 reads TGTGCCAGCAGCCAAGATCCAGGGGCCTATGGCTACACCTTC.